One and the same sample provided the 6 T cell receptor beta chains below, sequenced in a study of radiation and T cells in renal cell carcinoma. Specified time point: blood 4 weeks post-SBRT, at nephrectomy. Treatment noted: 15 Gy SBRT to primary tumor, nephrectomy 4 weeks later. Sequencing was performed with immunoSEQ multiplex PCR; in TCRdb, only in-frame clones are kept and a portion is missing. The data contain about 78,000 clones, roughly 87% of them seen just once; the ten biggest clones take up more than 5.5%. The sequencing used blood, collected from a patient whose treatment included radiotherapy and nephrectomy. The source is a woman aged 70-85 years with renal cell carcinoma.

The chain carries TRBV10-3 and TRBJ2-1; 10 bases agree with TRBD2. The CDR3 has 16 amino acids. Losses at the gene ends were 4 bases for V and 3 bases for J; bases not matched to a gene: 6. Germline V lookup: CDR1 ENHRY, CDR2 SYGVKD. The CDR3 coding sequence is TGTGCCATCAGTGTCGGGGTAGCGGGGGGCTACAATGAGCAGTTCTTC. It specifies CAISVGVAGGYNEQFF.

The V and J genes are TRBV10-3 and TRBJ1-1; D unclear. CDR3 length equals 15 residues. V lost 0 bases and J 1 base, leaving 9 bases between the germline ends. Per germline, CDR1 ENHRY and CDR2 SYGVKD. The CDR3 region has the DNA TGTGCCATCAGTGAGTCGACGCATTCGAACACTGAAGCTTTCTTT. Translating it yields CAISESTHSNTEAFF.

This clone was picked up one time. The chain employs TRBV6-9 and TRBJ1-1; the D is unclear. Germline-derived CDR1 and CDR2 are MNHGY and SVAAGI. This CDR3 spans 14 amino acids. The V end lost 3 bases, the J end lost 2 bases, and 10 bases lay between the germline ends. The CDR3 region is CASSYARFNTEAFF. CDR3 nucleotide sequence: TGTGCCAGCAGTTACGCCCGGTTTAACACTGAAGCTTTCTTT.

The chain links TRBV6-1 to TRBJ2-7; D is possibly TRBD1 (6 bases). V shed 4 bases and J shed 2 bases, with 9 bases lying between them. Germline loops: CDR1 MNHNS, CDR2 SASEGT. This CDR3 is 13 amino acids long. Here the CDR3 reads CASSAGQTYEQYF. CDR3 bases: TGTGCCAGCAGTGCAGGACAGACCTACGAGCAGTACTTC.

A single count supports this clone. The J gene is TRBJ1-1, the V gene TRBV9; the match to TRBD1 covers 9 bases. The CDR3 covers 17 residues. V gave up 0 bases and J gave up 1 base; unmatched junction bases: 7. Germline assignment: CDR1 SGDLS and CDR2 YYNGEE. The CDR3 sequence is CASSVVGTGTGNTEAFF. The CDR3 bases are TGTGCCAGCAGCGTAGTAGGGACAGGGACTGGGAACACTGAAGCTTTCTTT. The full variable domain, in which reference TRBV9 and TRBJ1-1 provide the parts outside the CDR3, is DSGVTQTPKHLITATGQRVTLRCSPRSGDLSVYWYQQSLDQGLQFLIQYYNGEERAKGNILERFSAQQFPDLHSELNLSSLELGDSALYFCASSVVGTGTGNTEAFFGQGTRLTVV.

The chain joins TRBV4-2 to TRBJ2-3; 11 positions agree with TRBD2. Germline V gene data show CDR1 as LGHNA and CDR2 as YNFKEQ. Trimming took 4 bases from V and 6 from J; bases not matched to a gene: 6. CDR3 size: 15 residues. The CDR3 nucleotides are TGTGCCAGCAGCCCCGTAGCGGGGGGGCAGGATACGCAGTATTTT. Amino acid sequence: CASSPVAGGQDTQYF.